This TCR beta chain was profiled in a study of blood T cells in healthy people across ages. Study-wide results and limits: Donors of long life had a larger count of naive CD4+ cells and greater diversity than aged donors.

The CDR3 loop spans 13 amino acids. V lost 3 bases to trimming and J lost 5 bases, with 11 bases between them. Germline V gene sequence: CDR1 ENHRY, CDR2 SYGVKD. This clonotype was counted only a few times. The antigen remains unidentified. A sample-barcoded 5' primer and a J-beta primer mix were used in a second PCR of roughly 6 to 11 cycles. TCRdb used MiXCR to reprocess the 5' RACE reads, holding one entry per CDR3 protein. This sample has about 800,000 distinct CDR3 sequences, with around a quarter found just once. The data were also submitted as part of a second study, on T cells of mothers and their children. That publication notes: Slightly higher, non-significant overlap characterized related mother-child pairs relative to unrelated pairs.

Sequences were obtained from blood. The chain combines TRBV10-3 with TRBJ2-7; the D is unclear. The receptor comes from a boy aged 5-17 years in good health. The CDR3 here is CAISDDLRNEQYF. CDR3 DNA: TGTGCCATCAGTGATGACTTGCGCAACGAGCAGTACTTC.